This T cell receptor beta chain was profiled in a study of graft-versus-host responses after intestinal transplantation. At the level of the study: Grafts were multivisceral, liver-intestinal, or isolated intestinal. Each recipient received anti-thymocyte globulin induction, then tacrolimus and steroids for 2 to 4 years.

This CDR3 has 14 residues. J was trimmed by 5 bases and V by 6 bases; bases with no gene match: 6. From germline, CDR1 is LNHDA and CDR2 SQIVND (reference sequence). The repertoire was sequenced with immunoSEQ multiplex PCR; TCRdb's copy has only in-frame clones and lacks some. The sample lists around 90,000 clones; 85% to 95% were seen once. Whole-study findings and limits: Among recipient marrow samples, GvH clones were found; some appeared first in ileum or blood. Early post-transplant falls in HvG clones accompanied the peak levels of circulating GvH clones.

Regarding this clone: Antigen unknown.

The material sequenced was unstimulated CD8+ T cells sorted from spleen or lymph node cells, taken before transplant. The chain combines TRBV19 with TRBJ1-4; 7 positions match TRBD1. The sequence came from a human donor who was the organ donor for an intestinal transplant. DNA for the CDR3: TGTGCCAGTAGCGCGGACAGGTCGAATGAAAAACTGTTTTTT. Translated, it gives CASSADRSNEKLFF.